This passage covers 29 T cell receptor beta chains from one sample sequenced in a study of blood T cells in healthy people across ages. Through a sample-barcoded 5' primer and a J-beta primer mix, a second PCR was run for about 6 to 11 cycles. TCRdb re-derived calls from the 5' RACE reads in MiXCR, one entry per CDR3 protein. The data show hundreds of thousands of distinct CDR3 sequences, over 45% seen once. What was sequenced was blood. Receptors originate from a woman aged 60-75 years in good health.

This clonotype was counted a few times. The V call is TRBV4-3, the J call TRBJ2-5; tentatively, D is TRBD2 (5 bases). V lost 4 bases, J lost 4 bases, and 16 bases lay in between. Germline loops: CDR1 LGHNA, CDR2 YSLEER. There are 15 residues in the CDR3. DNA for the CDR3: TGCGCCAGCAGCCTCAGCTCCGGGAAACGAGAGACCCAGTACTTC. Residues: CASSLSSGKRETQYF.

This chain's CDR3 is CSVGRDEQYF. The CDR3 DNA reads TGCAGCGTTGGCAGGGACGAGCAGTACTTC. The V gene is TRBV29-1, the J gene TRBJ2-7; perhaps TRBD1 as D (5 bases). The V end lost 4 bases, the J end lost 5 bases, and 6 bases lay between the germline ends. CDR1 and CDR2 (germline): SQVTM, ANQGSEA. CDR3 length: 10 amino acids.

This chain uses TRBV20-1 with TRBJ2-1; no firm D call. The DNA end lines up better with TRBJ2-7; the J call may be wrong. Germline V gene data show CDR1 as DFQATT and CDR2 as SNEGSKA (reference sequence). There are 11 residues in the CDR3. This CDR3 reads CSASFYNEQYF. CDR3 in DNA: TGCAGTGCTAGTTTCTACAATGAGCAGTACTTC.

The V and J genes are TRBV30 and TRBJ2-2, with D hard to call. Germline lookup yields CDR1 GTSNPN and CDR2 SVGIG (reference sequence). CDR3 length equals 12 residues. V lost 1 base and J lost 7, with 7 bases in between. CDR3: CAWSATHGELFF. The CDR3 nucleotides are TGTGCCTGGAGTGCTACGCACGGGGAGCTGTTTTTT.

V usage is TRBV5-1 and J usage is TRBJ2-3; 10 bases map to TRBD2. Per the germline V gene, CDR1 is SGHRS and CDR2 is YFSETQ. Trimming took 1 base from V and 4 from J; bases not matched to a gene: 6. The CDR3 consists of 16 residues. CDR3 DNA: TGCGCCAGCAGCTTGAGAGCGGGAGGGCCCGCAGATACGCAGTATTTT. Protein: CASSLRAGGPADTQYF.

This clonotype was counted a few times. V usage is TRBV20-1 and J usage is TRBJ2-1; D remains ambiguous. The V gene's germline CDR1 is DFQATT and CDR2 SNEGSKA (reference sequence). V shed 3 bases and J shed 10 bases, with 4 bases lying between them. The CDR3 totals 9 residues. CDR3 sequence: CSARDEQFF. The CDR3 DNA reads TGCAGTGCTAGGGACGAGCAGTTCTTC.

This clonotype has just a few counts. The chain employs TRBV6-6 and TRBJ2-5; tentatively, D is TRBD1 (5 bases). Germline V CDR1 and CDR2: MNHNY, SVGAGI (reference sequence). V lost 4 bases and J lost 0, with 15 bases in between. This CDR3 is 16 amino acids long. CDR3 sequence reads: CASSSGHAVNQETQYF. The CDR3 bases are TGTGCCAGCAGTTCCGGACACGCAGTTAACCAAGAGACCCAGTACTTC.

This chain links TRBV7-9 with TRBJ2-1; D gene ambiguous. Germline loops: CDR1 SEHNR, CDR2 FQNEAQ (reference sequence). Trimming took 4 bases from V and 6 from J, leaving 7 bases between them. This CDR3 is 12 amino acids long. The CDR3: CASSSDLNEQFF. For the CDR3, the DNA is TGTGCCAGCAGCTCAGATCTCAATGAGCAGTTCTTC. Full variable domain (rest looked up from reference TRBV7-9 and TRBJ2-1): DTGVSQNPRHKITKRGQNVTFRCDPISEHNRLYWYRQTLGQGPEFLTYFQNEAQLEKSRLLSDRFSAERPKGSFSTLEIQRTEQGDSAMYLCASSSDLNEQFFGPGTRLTVL.

The gene calls are TRBV28 and TRBJ2-1; 7 bases align to TRBD2. The CDR3 consists of 14 residues. Germline CDR1 reads MDHEN; CDR2 reads SYDVKM. The V segment lost 6 bases and the J segment 6 bases; nucleotides outside the gene matches: 8. This CDR3 reads CASSQGGGVNEQFF. The CDR3 DNA is TGTGCCAGCAGCCAAGGTGGGGGGGTCAATGAGCAGTTCTTC.

The rearrangement links TRBV6-6 to TRBJ1-1, with 8 bases matching TRBD1. After removal of 2 bases from V and 4 bases from J, the junction contained 12 bases not matched to a gene. Germline lookup yields CDR1 MNHNY and CDR2 SVGAGI (reference sequence). The length of the CDR3 is 17 residues. The CDR3 loop reads CASSYNRAGGVSTEAFF. The CDR3 nucleotides read TGTGCCAGCAGTTACAACCGGGCAGGGGGCGTAAGCACTGAAGCTTTCTTT.

V gene TRBV12-3 or TRBV12-4 combines with J gene TRBJ2-1; weak D call: TRBD2 (6 bases). Trimming took off 4 bases at V and 6 bases at J, with 13 bases between the two ends. The CDR3 length is 14 residues. This CDR3 is CASSSISGLNEQFF. The CDR3 DNA reads as TGTGCCAGCAGTTCCATAAGCGGGCTCAATGAGCAGTTCTTC.

This clonotype has at least ten counts. The chain has TRBV7-2 and TRBJ2-1; D remains ambiguous. CDR3 size: 15 residues. The germline gives CDR1 SGHTA, CDR2 FQGNSA. V lost 5 bases to trimming and J lost 5 bases, with 16 bases between them. The chain's CDR3 is CASSQTYRNNNEQFF. The DNA for the CDR3 is TGTGCCAGCAGCCAGACCTATCGAAACAACAATGAGCAGTTCTTC.

This clonotype has a handful of counts. The rearrangement joins TRBV27 to TRBJ2-7; 9 bases align to TRBD1. The V gene end was trimmed by 5 bases and the J gene end by 7 bases; junction bases not matched to a gene: 6. This CDR3 region has 13 residues. Germline V gene sequence: CDR1 MNHEY, CDR2 SMNVEV (reference sequence). As DNA, the CDR3 is TGTGCCAGCAGTGGGGACAGGGCTAATGAGCAGTACTTC. It yields the protein CASSGDRANEQYF.

This chain joins TRBV13 and TRBJ2-7, with 8 bases matching TRBD2. CDR3 length: 15 residues. In germline, CDR1 is PRHDT, CDR2 FYEKMQ (reference sequence). The V and J ends lost 5 bases and 4 bases, in that order; junction bases with no gene match: 10. The CDR3 sequence: CASSPFGSGTYEQYF. CDR3 in DNA: TGTGCCAGCAGCCCGTTTGGTAGCGGGACTTACGAGCAGTACTTC.

V gene TRBV29-1 combines with J gene TRBJ2-5; D possibly corresponds to TRBD2 (6 bases). Near its end, the DNA agrees better with TRBJ2-1, so the J call may be wrong. The germline V gene has CDR1 SQVTM and CDR2 ANQGSEA. The CDR3 length is 13 residues. The CDR3 protein is CSVARGTGETQFF. The CDR3 region has the DNA TGCAGCGTCGCGCGCGGGACTGGTGAGACCCAGTTCTTC.

V is TRBV7-2 and J is TRBJ2-7, with TRBD2 matching over 8 bases. The length of the CDR3 is 15 residues. The ends lost 5 bases at V and 3 bases at J; junction bases unmatched: 9. CDR1 SGHTA and CDR2 FQGNSA come from the germline V gene. DNA of the CDR3: TGTGCCAGCAGCACTTATAGCGGGAACTACTACGAGCAGTACTTC. As protein: CASSTYSGNYYEQYF. Looking up the rest from reference TRBV7-2 and TRBJ2-7 gives the full variable domain: GAGVSQSPSNKVTEKGKDVELRCDPISGHTALYWYRQSLGQGLEFLIYFQGNSAPDKSGLPSDRFSAERTGGSVSTLTIQRTQQEDSAVYLCASSTYSGNYYEQYFGPGTRLTVT.

The chain is built from TRBV7-2 and TRBJ2-7; D possibly uses TRBD1 or TRBD2 (6 bases each). The CDR3 is 15 residues long. The germline gives CDR1 SGHTA, CDR2 FQGNSA. V dropped 1 base and J dropped 0 bases, with 10 bases sitting between them. The CDR3 DNA is TGTGCCAGCAGCTTAGGGGGGGCCAACTCCTACGAGCAGTACTTC. It codes for CASSLGGANSYEQYF.

In this sample, this clonotype turned up once. The chain joins TRBV14 to TRBJ1-5, with TRBD1 as a possible D gene (6 bases). The germline V and J ends were trimmed by 4 bases and 6 bases, with 13 bases remaining between them. Looked up from germline, CDR1 is SGHDN and CDR2 is FVKESK. The CDR3 sequence is 14 residues long. CDR3 coding DNA: TGTGCCAGCAGCCGTTACAGGGAAGGTCAGCCCCAGCATTTT. It is translated as CASSRYREGQPQHF.

V usage is TRBV29-1 and J usage is TRBJ2-7; no definite D call. V lost 4 bases and J 2 bases, leaving 9 bases between the germline ends. From germline, CDR1 is SQVTM and CDR2 ANQGSEA. The CDR3 has 12 residues. The CDR3 coding sequence is TGCAGCGTTGGTGGGAACCCCTACGAGCAGTACTTC. Its translation: CSVGGNPYEQYF.

The chain has TRBV7-2 and TRBJ2-7, with 11 bases identical to TRBD1. The CDR3 covers 15 residues. The junction had 8 bases not matched to a gene; V was cut back by 5 bases and J by 5 bases. The germline CDR1 and CDR2 sequences are SGHTA and FQGNSA. The CDR3 region has the DNA TGTGCCAGCAGCCCTGGACAGGGGGCGCGTCACGAGCAGTACTTC. It translates to CASSPGQGARHEQYF.

As regards this clonotype: A read error is possible here, since a much larger clone lies one base away. The rearrangement joins TRBV20-1 to TRBJ2-3, with TRBD2 matching 11 bases. This CDR3 is built from 15 residues. Germline-derived CDR1 and CDR2 are DFQATT and SNEGSKA (reference sequence). Written as DNA, the CDR3 is TGCAGTGCCGAACCCCTAGCGGGGGGCACAGAGACGCAGTATTTT. Translated: CSAEPLAGGTETQYF.

V is TRBV4-3 and J is TRBJ2-1; 7 bases fit TRBD2. Germline loops: CDR1 LGHNA, CDR2 YSLEER. J gave up 2 bases and V 0 bases, and 4 bases lay outside the gene matches. The CDR3 contains 16 residues. CDR3 DNA: TGCGCCAGCAGCCAAGAGACGGGAGGAGCCTACAATGAGCAGTTCTTC. It translates to CASSQETGGAYNEQFF.

This clonotype was found a few times. This chain uses TRBV10-3 with TRBJ2-5, with a weak D call TRBD1 (6 bases). V was pared by 6 bases and J by 5 bases, with 13 bases between. CDR1 and CDR2 from the germline V gene are ENHRY and SYGVKD. CDR3 length: 13 residues. As DNA, the CDR3 is TGTGCCATCAGGGACAGTCGGAAGGAGACCCAGTACTTC. Translation gives CAIRDSRKETQYF.

In DNA, the CDR3 is TGTGCCAGCAGCTTAAGCAGGGGGCTGACTGAAGCTTTCTTT. Protein: CASSLSRGLTEAFF. The rearrangement links TRBV7-3 to TRBJ1-1; 8 nucleotides agree with TRBD1. V was clipped by 1 base and J by 5 bases; unmatched bases: 3. The CDR3 runs to 14 residues. CDR1 and CDR2 (germline): SGHTA, FQGTGA.

The genes are TRBV11-1 and TRBJ2-5, with TRBD1 matching over 9 bases. The CDR3 loop spans 15 amino acids. The germline V gene has CDR1 SGHAT and CDR2 FQDESV (reference sequence). V was clipped by 3 bases and J by 11 bases; unmatched bases: 13. CDR3 sequence: CASSLLTGGRHEQYF. In DNA form, the CDR3 reads TGTGCCAGCAGCTTGTTAACAGGGGGCCGGCATGAGCAGTACTTC.

This chain uses TRBV5-5 with TRBJ2-1; possible D gene TRBD2, 6 bases. The CDR3 contains 16 residues. The V gene lost 4 bases and the J gene lost 3 bases, with 17 bases spanning the gap. Germline CDR1 SGHKS, CDR2 YYEKEE (reference sequence). The CDR3 nucleotides are TGTGCCAGCAGCGAGGGGCGGGATCTTAACTACAATGAGCAGTTCTTC. It yields the protein CASSEGRDLNYNEQFF.

This chain links TRBV5-5 with TRBJ2-6; D is unresolved. The CDR3 contains 15 residues. The V gene lost 5 bases and the J gene lost 0 bases, with 9 bases spanning the gap. CDR1 SGHKS and CDR2 YYEKEE come from the germline V gene (reference sequence). The CDR3: CASRFKSSGANVLTF. The CDR3 DNA reads TGTGCCAGCAGATTTAAGAGCTCTGGGGCCAACGTCCTGACTTTC.

The chain combines TRBV24-1 with TRBJ2-2, with D perhaps matching TRBD1 (5 bases). This CDR3 spans 13 amino acids. Trimming shortened V by 11 bases and J by 2 bases, and 11 bases separated the two germline ends. Germline V gene data show CDR1 as KGHDR and CDR2 as SFDVKD. The CDR3, as DNA: TGTGCCATCCAGGGCGACAACACCGGGGAGCTGTTTTTT. Its protein product is CAIQGDNTGELFF.

Only a few counts were recorded for this clonotype. The chain links TRBV6-5 to TRBJ2-1, with 12 bases lining up with TRBD2. The V segment lost 6 bases and the J segment 3 bases; nucleotides outside the gene matches: 6. CDR1 and CDR2 (germline): MNHEY, SVGAGI. The CDR3 runs to 16 residues. CDR3 amino acids: CASSYRTSGNYNEQFF. The CDR3, as DNA: TGTGCCAGCAGCTACAGGACTAGCGGGAACTACAATGAGCAGTTCTTC.